The present TCR beta chain was sequenced within a study of CD8+CD57+ T cells in acquired aplastic anemia. Using genomic DNA as the template, TCR beta VDJ and CDR3 profiling was carried out. MiXCR was run by TCRdb on the reads, yielding one entry per CDR3 protein. The sample shows around 200,000 distinct CDR3 sequences, approximately 48% of them seen only once. This CDR3 spans 11 amino acids. V dropped 2 bases and J dropped 8 bases, with 5 bases sitting between them. The germline gives CDR1 SGHDN, CDR2 FVKESK. By flow cytometry, patients selected for sequencing had shown an expansion of CD8+CD57+ cells.

The sequence was collected from a human donor with aplastic anemia. The rearrangement uses TRBV14 and TRBJ2-3; D remains unclear. The sequenced sample was sorted CD4+, CD8+, or CD8+CD57+ T cells (not recorded which) from PBMCs. The chain's CDR3 is CASSQSVTQYF. CDR3 coding DNA: TGTGCCAGCAGCCAATCCGTTACGCAGTATTTT.